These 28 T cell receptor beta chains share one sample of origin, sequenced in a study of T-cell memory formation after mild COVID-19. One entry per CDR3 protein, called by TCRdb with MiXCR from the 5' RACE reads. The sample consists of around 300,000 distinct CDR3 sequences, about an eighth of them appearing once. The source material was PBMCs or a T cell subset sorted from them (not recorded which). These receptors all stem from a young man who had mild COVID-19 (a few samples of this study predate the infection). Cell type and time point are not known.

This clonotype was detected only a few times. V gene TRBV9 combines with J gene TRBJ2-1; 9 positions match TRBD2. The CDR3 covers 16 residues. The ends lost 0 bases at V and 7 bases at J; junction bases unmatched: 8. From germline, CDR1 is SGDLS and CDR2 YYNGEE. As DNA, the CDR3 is TGTGCCAGCAGCGTAGCTACCAGCGGGGGGAGGAATGAGCAGTTCTTC. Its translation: CASSVATSGGRNEQFF.

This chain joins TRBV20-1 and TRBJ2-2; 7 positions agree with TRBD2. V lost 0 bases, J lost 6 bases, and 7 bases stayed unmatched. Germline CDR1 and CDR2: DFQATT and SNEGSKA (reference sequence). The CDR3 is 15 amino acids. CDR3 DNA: TGCAGTGCTAGAGATGGCGGGAGACTTTCCGGGGAGCTGTTTTTT. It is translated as CSARDGGRLSGELFF.

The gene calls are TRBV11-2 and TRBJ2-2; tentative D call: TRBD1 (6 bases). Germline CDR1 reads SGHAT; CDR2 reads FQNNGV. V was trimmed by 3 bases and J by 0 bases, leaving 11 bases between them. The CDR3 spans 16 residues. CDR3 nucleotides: TGTGCCAGCAGCTTCAGTTGGACAGCGAACACCGGGGAGCTGTTTTTT. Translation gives CASSFSWTANTGELFF.

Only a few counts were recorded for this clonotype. The CDR3 is CASSNIESGANVLTF. CDR3 sequence (DNA): TGTGCCAGCAGCAACATAGAGTCTGGGGCCAACGTCCTGACTTTC. The chain combines TRBV9 with TRBJ2-6; D unclear. The CDR3 has 15 amino acids. Germline lookup yields CDR1 SGDLS and CDR2 YYNGEE. V lost 4 bases to trimming and J lost 1 base, with 9 bases between them.

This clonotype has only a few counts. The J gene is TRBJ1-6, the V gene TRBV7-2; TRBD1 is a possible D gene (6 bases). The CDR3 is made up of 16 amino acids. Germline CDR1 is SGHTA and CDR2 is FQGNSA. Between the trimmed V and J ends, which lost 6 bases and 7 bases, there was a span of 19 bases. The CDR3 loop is CASSPMIGGANSPLHF. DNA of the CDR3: TGTGCCAGCAGTCCGATGATTGGGGGCGCGAATTCACCCCTCCACTTT.

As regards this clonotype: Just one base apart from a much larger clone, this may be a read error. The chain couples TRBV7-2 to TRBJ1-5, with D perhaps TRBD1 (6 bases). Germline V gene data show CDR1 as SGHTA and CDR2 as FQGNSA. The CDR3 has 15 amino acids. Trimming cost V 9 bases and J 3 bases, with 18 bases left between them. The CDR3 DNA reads TGTGCCAGAAGCCTCACCGGGACAAACAATCAGCCCCAGCATTTT. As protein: CARSLTGTNNQPQHF.

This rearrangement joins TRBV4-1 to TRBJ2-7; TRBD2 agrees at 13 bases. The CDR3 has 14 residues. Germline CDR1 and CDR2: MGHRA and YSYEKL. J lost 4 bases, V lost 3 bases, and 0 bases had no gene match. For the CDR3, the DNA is TGCGCCAGCAGCCAGACTAGCGGGGGGTACGAGCAGTACTTC. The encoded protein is CASSQTSGGYEQYF.

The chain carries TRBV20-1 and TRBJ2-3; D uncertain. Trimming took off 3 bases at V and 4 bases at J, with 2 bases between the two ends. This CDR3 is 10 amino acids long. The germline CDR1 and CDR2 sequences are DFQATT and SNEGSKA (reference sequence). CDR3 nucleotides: TGCAGTGCTAGCGCAGATACGCAGTATTTT. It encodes CSASADTQYF.

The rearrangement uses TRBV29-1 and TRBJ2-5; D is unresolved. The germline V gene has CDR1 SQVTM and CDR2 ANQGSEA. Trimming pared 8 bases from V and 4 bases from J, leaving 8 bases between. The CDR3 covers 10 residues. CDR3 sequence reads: CSSLGETQYF. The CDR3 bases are TGCAGCTCCTTGGGAGAGACCCAGTACTTC.

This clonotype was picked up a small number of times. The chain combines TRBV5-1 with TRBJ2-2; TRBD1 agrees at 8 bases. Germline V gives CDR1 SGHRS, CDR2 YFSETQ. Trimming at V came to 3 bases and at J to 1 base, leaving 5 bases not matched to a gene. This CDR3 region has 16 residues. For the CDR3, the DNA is TGCGCCAGCAGCTCCCCGGGACAGGAGAACACCGGGGAGCTGTTTTTT. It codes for CASSSPGQENTGELFF.

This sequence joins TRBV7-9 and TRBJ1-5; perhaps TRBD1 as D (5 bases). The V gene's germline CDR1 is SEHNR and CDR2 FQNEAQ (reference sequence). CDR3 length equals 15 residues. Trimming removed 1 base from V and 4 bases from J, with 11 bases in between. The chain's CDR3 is CASSLGDRENQPQHF. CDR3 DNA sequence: TGTGCCAGCAGCTTAGGAGACAGAGAGAATCAGCCCCAGCATTTT.

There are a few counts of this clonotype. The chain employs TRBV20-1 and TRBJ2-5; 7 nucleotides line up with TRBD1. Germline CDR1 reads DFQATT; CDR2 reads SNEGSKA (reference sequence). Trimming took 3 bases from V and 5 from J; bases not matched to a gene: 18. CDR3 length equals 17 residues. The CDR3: CSARTSGSRGFWETQYF. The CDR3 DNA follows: TGCAGTGCTAGGACATCAGGGAGCAGGGGGTTTTGGGAGACCCAGTACTTC.

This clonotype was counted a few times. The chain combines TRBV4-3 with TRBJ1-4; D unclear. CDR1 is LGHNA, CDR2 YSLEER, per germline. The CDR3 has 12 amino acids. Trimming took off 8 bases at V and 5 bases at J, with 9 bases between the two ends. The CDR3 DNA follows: TGCGCCAGCGGAGGGATGAATGAAAAACTGTTTTTT. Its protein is CASGGMNEKLFF.

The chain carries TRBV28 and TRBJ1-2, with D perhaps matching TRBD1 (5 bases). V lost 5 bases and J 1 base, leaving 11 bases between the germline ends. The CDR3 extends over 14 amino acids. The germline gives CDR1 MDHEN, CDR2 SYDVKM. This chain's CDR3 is CASSGFDSNYGYTF. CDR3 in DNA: TGTGCCAGCAGTGGCTTCGACAGTAACTATGGCTACACCTTC.

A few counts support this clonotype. This CDR3 is CASSRPAGYNEQFF. The CDR3 DNA reads as TGTGCCAGCAGCCGCCCGGCAGGATACAATGAGCAGTTCTTC. The chain uses TRBV7-2 and TRBJ2-1, with unresolved D. There are 14 residues in the CDR3. Germline V CDR1 and CDR2: SGHTA, FQGNSA. Between the trimmed V and J ends, which lost 5 bases and 4 bases, there was a span of 12 bases.

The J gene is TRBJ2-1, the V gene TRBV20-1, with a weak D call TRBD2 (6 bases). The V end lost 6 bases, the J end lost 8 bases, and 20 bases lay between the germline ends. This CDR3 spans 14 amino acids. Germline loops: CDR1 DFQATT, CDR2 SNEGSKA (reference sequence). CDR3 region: CSAKKTSLRDEQFF. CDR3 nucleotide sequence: TGCAGTGCAAAGAAGACTAGTCTAAGGGATGAGCAGTTCTTC.

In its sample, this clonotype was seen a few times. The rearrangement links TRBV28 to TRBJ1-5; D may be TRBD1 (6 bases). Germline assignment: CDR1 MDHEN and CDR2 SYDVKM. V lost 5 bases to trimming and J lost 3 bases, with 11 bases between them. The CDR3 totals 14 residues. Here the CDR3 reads CASSPQGFNQPQHF. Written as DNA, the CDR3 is TGTGCCAGCAGTCCACAGGGTTTCAATCAGCCCCAGCATTTT. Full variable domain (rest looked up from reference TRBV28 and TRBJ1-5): DVKVTQSSRYLVKRTGEKVFLECVQDMDHENMFWYRQDPGLGLRLIYFSYDVKMKEKGDIPEGYSVSREKKERFSLILESASTNQTSMYLCASSPQGFNQPQHFGDGTRLSIL.

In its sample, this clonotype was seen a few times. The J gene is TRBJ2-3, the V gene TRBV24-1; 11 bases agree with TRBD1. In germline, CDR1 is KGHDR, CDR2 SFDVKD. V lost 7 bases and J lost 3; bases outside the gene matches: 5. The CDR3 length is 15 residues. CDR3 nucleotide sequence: TGTGCCACCAGCACGGGACAGGGGGTGACAGATACGCAGTATTTT. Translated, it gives CATSTGQGVTDTQYF.

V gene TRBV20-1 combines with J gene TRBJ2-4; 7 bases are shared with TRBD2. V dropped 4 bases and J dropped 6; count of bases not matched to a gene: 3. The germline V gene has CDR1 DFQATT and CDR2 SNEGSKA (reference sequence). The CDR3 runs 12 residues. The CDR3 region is CSAKASGNIQYF. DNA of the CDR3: TGCAGTGCTAAGGCTAGCGGAAACATTCAGTACTTC.

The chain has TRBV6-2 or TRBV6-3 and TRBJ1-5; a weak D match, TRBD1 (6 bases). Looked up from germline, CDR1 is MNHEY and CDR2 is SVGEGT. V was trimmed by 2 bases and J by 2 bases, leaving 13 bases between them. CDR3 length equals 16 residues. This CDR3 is CASSYAGAGGNQPQHF. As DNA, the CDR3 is TGTGCCAGCAGTTACGCGGGGGCTGGGGGCAATCAGCCCCAGCATTTT.

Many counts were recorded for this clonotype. CDR3: CASSQDPPSGVYF. The CDR3 nucleotides read TGCGCCAGCAGCCAAGATCCCCCTAGCGGGGTGTACTTC. The J gene is TRBJ2-7, the V gene TRBV4-3; 9 bases line up with TRBD2. The CDR3 is 13 amino acids. CDR1 is LGHNA, CDR2 YSLEER, per germline. V lost 0 bases to trimming and J lost 12 bases; unmatched junction nucleotides: 6.

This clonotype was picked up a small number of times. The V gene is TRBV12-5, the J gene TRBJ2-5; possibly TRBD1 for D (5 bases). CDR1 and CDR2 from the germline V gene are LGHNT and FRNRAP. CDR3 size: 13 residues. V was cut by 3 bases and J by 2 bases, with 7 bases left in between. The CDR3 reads CASGFSGQETQYF. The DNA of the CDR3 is TGTGCTAGTGGTTTCTCAGGGCAAGAGACCCAGTACTTC.

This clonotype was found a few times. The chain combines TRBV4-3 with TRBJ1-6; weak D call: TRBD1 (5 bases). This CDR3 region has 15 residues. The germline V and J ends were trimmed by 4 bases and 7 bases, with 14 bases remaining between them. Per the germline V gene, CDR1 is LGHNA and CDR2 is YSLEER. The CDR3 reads CASSPGQGRNSPLHF. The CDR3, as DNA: TGCGCCAGCAGCCCGGGCCAGGGCCGCAATTCACCCCTCCACTTT.

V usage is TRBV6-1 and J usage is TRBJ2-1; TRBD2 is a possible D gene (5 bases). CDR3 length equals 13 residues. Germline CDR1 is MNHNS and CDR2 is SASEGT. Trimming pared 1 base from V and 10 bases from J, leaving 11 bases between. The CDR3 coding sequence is TGTGCCAGCAGTGAAGGCCTAGCACAGGAGCAGTTCTTC. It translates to CASSEGLAQEQFF.

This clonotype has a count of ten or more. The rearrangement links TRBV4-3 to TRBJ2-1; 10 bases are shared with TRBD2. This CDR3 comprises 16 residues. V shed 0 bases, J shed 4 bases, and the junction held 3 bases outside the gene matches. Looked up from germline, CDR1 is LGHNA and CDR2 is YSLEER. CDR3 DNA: TGCGCCAGCAGCCAAGAGAGTAGCGGGGGGTACAATGAGCAGTTCTTC. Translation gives CASSQESSGGYNEQFF.

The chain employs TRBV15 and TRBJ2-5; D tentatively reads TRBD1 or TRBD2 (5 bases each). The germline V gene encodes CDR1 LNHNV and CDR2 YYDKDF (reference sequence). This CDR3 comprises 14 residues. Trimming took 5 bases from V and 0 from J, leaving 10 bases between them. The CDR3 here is CATSRGADQETQYF. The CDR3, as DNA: TGTGCCACCAGCCGAGGGGCGGACCAAGAGACCCAGTACTTC.

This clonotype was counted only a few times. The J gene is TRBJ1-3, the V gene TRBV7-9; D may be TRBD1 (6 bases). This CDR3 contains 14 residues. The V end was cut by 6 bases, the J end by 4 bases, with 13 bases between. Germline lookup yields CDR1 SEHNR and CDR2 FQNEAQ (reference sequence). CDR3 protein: CASSHREQGNTIYF. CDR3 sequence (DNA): TGTGCCAGCAGTCACAGGGAACAAGGAAACACCATATATTTT.

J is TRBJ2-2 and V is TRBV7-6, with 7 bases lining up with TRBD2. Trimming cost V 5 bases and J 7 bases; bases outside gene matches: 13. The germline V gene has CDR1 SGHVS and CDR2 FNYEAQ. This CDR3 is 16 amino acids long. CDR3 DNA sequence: TGTGCCAGCAGCCCCGTAAGCGGGGCTGGTGGCGGGGAGCTGTTTTTT. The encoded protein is CASSPVSGAGGGELFF.